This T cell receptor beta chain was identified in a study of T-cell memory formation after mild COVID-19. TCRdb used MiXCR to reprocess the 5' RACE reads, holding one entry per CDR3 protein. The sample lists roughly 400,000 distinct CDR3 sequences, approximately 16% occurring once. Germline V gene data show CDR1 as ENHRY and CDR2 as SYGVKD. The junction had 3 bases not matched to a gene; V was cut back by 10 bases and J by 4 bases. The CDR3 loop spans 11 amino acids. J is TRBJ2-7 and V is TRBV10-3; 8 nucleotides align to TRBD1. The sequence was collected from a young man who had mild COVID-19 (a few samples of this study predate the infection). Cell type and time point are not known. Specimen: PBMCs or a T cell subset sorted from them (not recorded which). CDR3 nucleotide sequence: TGTGCCACGCAGGGGGCGTACGAGCAGTACTTC. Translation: CATQGAYEQYF.